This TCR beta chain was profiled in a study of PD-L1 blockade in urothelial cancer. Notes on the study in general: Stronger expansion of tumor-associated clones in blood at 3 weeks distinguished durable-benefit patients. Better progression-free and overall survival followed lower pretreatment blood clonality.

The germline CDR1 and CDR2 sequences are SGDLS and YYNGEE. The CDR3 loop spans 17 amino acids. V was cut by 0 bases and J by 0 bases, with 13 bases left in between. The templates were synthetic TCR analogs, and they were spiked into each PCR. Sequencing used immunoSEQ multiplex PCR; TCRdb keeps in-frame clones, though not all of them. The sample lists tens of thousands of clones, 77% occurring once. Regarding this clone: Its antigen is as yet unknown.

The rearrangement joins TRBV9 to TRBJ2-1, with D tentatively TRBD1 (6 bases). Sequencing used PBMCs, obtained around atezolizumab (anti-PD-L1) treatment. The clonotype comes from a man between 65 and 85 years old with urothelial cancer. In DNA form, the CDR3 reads TGTGCCAGCAGCGTAGTGGGGTCAGGGGTCTCCTACAATGAGCAGTTCTTC. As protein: CASSVVGSGVSYNEQFF.